Listed here are 20 T cell receptor beta chains from one sample, sequenced in a study of OX40 agonist ivuxolimab in advanced cancers. Profiling relied on immunoSEQ multiplex PCR, and the TCRdb table lists in-frame clones only, not all of them. There are 55,000 to 90,000 clones in the sample; 70% to 90% occur only once, and 2% to 2.5% lies in the top ten. The specimen was CD4+ or CD8+ T cells sorted from blood, collected in a trial of the OX40 agonist ivuxolimab. These receptor sequences come from an adult with an advanced solid tumor such as melanoma, head and neck, liver or kidney cancer.

The chain carries TRBV9 and TRBJ1-5; 12 bases line up with TRBD1. CDR1 SGDLS and CDR2 YYNGEE come from the germline V gene. V trimming: 4 bases; J trimming: 1 base; junction bases outside the gene matches: 6. The CDR3 has 17 amino acids. In DNA form, the CDR3 reads TGTGCCAGCAGCCCGGGACAGGGGGCTTTCAGCAATCAGCCCCAGCATTTT. It yields the protein CASSPGQGAFSNQPQHF.

The chain carries TRBV28 and TRBJ2-1, with a tentative D call TRBD1 (6 bases). In germline, CDR1 is MDHEN, CDR2 SYDVKM. CDR3 length: 15 amino acids. The V end was cut by 6 bases, the J end by 7 bases, with 19 bases between. The CDR3 reads CASRPLTDRGNEQFF. The CDR3 DNA reads TGTGCCAGCAGACCGCTGACGGACAGAGGGAATGAGCAGTTCTTC.

The chain couples TRBV7-2 to TRBJ2-7; weak D call: TRBD1 (6 bases). Trimming cost V 5 bases and J 0 bases, with 11 bases left between them. Germline lookup yields CDR1 SGHTA and CDR2 FQGNSA. CDR3 length: 14 amino acids. CDR3 sequence reads: CASSVQGRSYEQYF. The CDR3 DNA sequence: TGTGCCAGCAGCGTACAGGGCCGCTCCTACGAGCAGTACTTC.

The J gene is TRBJ1-1, the V gene TRBV5-1; no clear D. The CDR3 sequence is 16 residues long. Germline values: CDR1 SGHRS, CDR2 YFSETQ. V shed 4 bases and J shed 1 base, with 17 bases lying between them. CDR3 loop: CASSLNGGYGNTEAFF. Here the CDR3 DNA reads TGCGCCAGCAGCCTCAACGGAGGCTATGGGAACACTGAAGCTTTCTTT.

The CDR3 bases are TGTGCCAGTACCCGAGCGGGAGGGCCGGACATTCAGTACTTC. Amino acid sequence: CASTRAGGPDIQYF. The V gene is TRBV19, the J gene TRBJ2-4, with TRBD2 matching over 10 bases. The CDR3 extends over 14 amino acids. V lost 7 bases, J lost 8 bases, and 8 bases stayed unmatched. Germline V gene data show CDR1 as LNHDA and CDR2 as SQIVND (reference sequence).

The chain uses TRBV7-8 and TRBJ1-4; D not resolved. Trimming stripped 1 base from V and 6 bases from J, with 12 bases between. Per the germline V gene, CDR1 is SGHVS and CDR2 is FQNEAQ. The CDR3 covers 15 residues. The CDR3 sequence: CASSLGAGRHEKLFF. The CDR3, as DNA: TGTGCCAGCAGCTTAGGGGCCGGACGCCATGAAAAACTGTTTTTT.

This chain links TRBV18 with TRBJ1-2, with 9 positions matching TRBD1. The CDR3 totals 16 residues. Germline loops: CDR1 KGHSH, CDR2 LQKENI. Trimming cost V 5 bases and J 7 bases; bases outside gene matches: 14. The CDR3 here is CASSTSGTGLSVGYTF. CDR3 coding DNA: TGTGCCAGCTCAACCTCCGGGACAGGGCTTTCCGTTGGCTACACCTTC.

This clone was recorded only once. The chain links TRBV9 to TRBJ1-5; D call uncertain. The germline V gene has CDR1 SGDLS and CDR2 YYNGEE. This CDR3 is built from 17 residues. Trimming removed 0 bases from V and 5 bases from J, with 18 bases in between. CDR3 loop: CASSVAKRAPEDQPQHF. The CDR3 DNA follows: TGTGCCAGCAGCGTAGCTAAACGGGCCCCGGAGGATCAGCCCCAGCATTTT. The variable domain in full, with the rest retrieved from reference TRBV9 and TRBJ1-5, is DSGVTQTPKHLITATGQRVTLRCSPRSGDLSVYWYQQSLDQGLQFLIQYYNGEERAKGNILERFSAQQFPDLHSELNLSSLELGDSALYFCASSVAKRAPEDQPQHFGDGTRLSIL.

This chain links TRBV21-1 with TRBJ1-5; whether TRBD1, the table's D call, matches the DNA was not checked. TRBV21-1 is assigned pseudogene status. This CDR3 is built from 18 residues. The CDR3 region has the DNA TGTGCCAGCAGCCGGCACTCGGACAGGGGGCGAAGGGATCAGCCCCAGCATTTT. Amino acids: CASSRHSDRGRRDQPQHF.

This chain connects TRBV7-3 to TRBJ1-2, with D perhaps matching TRBD1 (6 bases). The CDR3 is 15 residues long. CDR1 SGHTA and CDR2 FQGTGA come from the germline V gene. Deletions cut 1 base from V and 5 bases from J, with 14 bases between. The CDR3 here is CASSLRGADLYGYTF. CDR3 DNA: TGTGCCAGCAGCTTAAGGGGGGCGGACTTGTATGGCTACACCTTC.

The rearrangement joins TRBV7-2 to TRBJ2-5, with D possibly being TRBD1 (6 bases). CDR1 is SGHTA, CDR2 FQGNSA, per germline. The CDR3 spans 15 residues. V dropped 5 bases and J dropped 2 bases, with 15 bases sitting between them. The CDR3 region has the DNA TGTGCCAGCAGCGAGGGGCAGGGGCTTCAAGAGACCCAGTACTTC. Protein: CASSEGQGLQETQYF.

V gene TRBV6-5 combines with J gene TRBJ1-5; D not resolved. V was shortened by 6 bases and J by 6 bases, with 15 bases between the two germline ends. CDR1 and CDR2 (germline): MNHEY, SVGAGI. There are 14 residues in the CDR3. The CDR3 reads CASSSPEALQPQHF. Here the CDR3 DNA reads TGTGCCAGCAGCTCCCCCGAGGCTCTTCAGCCCCAGCATTTT.

The chain joins TRBV5-8 to TRBJ1-5; perhaps TRBD1 as D (6 bases). The CDR3 length is 14 residues. The V end was cut by 6 bases, the J end by 0 bases, with 10 bases between. Germline lookup yields CDR1 SGHTS and CDR2 YDEGEE. The CDR3 bases are TGTGCCAGCACTCGACAGGTTAGCAATCAGCCCCAGCATTTT. This translates into CASTRQVSNQPQHF.

The rearrangement joins TRBV7-2 to TRBJ1-2; the D gene is possibly TRBD1 (5 bases). V lost 1 base, J lost 8 bases, and 11 bases lay in between. The CDR3 totals 13 residues. Germline values: CDR1 SGHTA, CDR2 FQGNSA. The CDR3 reads CASSLGTHGGYTF. The CDR3 DNA reads TGTGCCAGCAGCTTAGGGACACACGGGGGCTACACCTTC.

This chain uses TRBV28 with TRBJ1-3; no clear D gene. CDR3 length: 14 residues. V lost 6 bases and J 0 bases, leaving 9 bases between the germline ends. The germline V gene has CDR1 MDHEN and CDR2 SYDVKM. The CDR3 here is CASSPQLSGNTIYF. CDR3 coding DNA: TGTGCCAGCAGCCCCCAACTCTCTGGAAACACCATATATTTT.

The chain links TRBV5-4 to TRBJ2-7, with TRBD1 matching 8 bases. There are 14 residues in the CDR3. V lost 4 bases and J lost 3; bases outside the gene matches: 6. CDR1 SGHNT and CDR2 YYREEE come from the germline V gene (reference sequence). The CDR3: CASSRPGQVYEQYF. The CDR3 nucleotides are TGTGCCAGCAGCCGACCGGGACAGGTCTACGAGCAGTACTTC. The complete variable domain, with remaining parts taken from reference TRBV5-4 and TRBJ2-7, reads ETGVTQSPTHLIKTRGQQVTLRCSSQSGHNTVSWYQQALGQGPQFIFQYYREEENGRGNFPPRFSGLQFPNYSSELNVNALELDDSALYLCASSRPGQVYEQYFGPGTRLTVT.

The chain couples TRBV14 to TRBJ2-2; 10 positions agree with TRBD2. The ends lost 6 bases at V and 5 bases at J; junction bases unmatched: 6. The germline CDR1 and CDR2 sequences are SGHDN and FVKESK. The CDR3 sequence is 15 residues long. Written as DNA, the CDR3 is TGTGCCAGCAGGAAAGCGGGAGGGAAAACCGGGGAGCTGTTTTTT. Its translation: CASRKAGGKTGELFF.

This clone turned up a few times. The J gene is TRBJ1-5, the V gene TRBV5-5; possible D gene TRBD1, 5 bases. V was cut by 5 bases and J by 2 bases, with 11 bases left in between. Per germline, CDR1 SGHKS and CDR2 YYEKEE (reference sequence). CDR3 length: 14 amino acids. The CDR3 region is CASSWGPGNQPQHF. The CDR3 bases are TGTGCCAGCAGTTGGGGCCCGGGCAATCAGCCCCAGCATTTT.

V and J are TRBV11-2 and TRBJ2-1; tentative D call: TRBD1 (6 bases). The CDR3 is 15 amino acids. V was clipped by 0 bases and J by 3 bases, with 9 bases between them. The germline CDR1 and CDR2 sequences are SGHAT and FQNNGV. The CDR3 loop is CASSLDLGGYNEQFF. DNA of the CDR3: TGTGCCAGCAGCTTAGATCTAGGGGGCTACAATGAGCAGTTCTTC.

The rearrangement joins TRBV7-3 to TRBJ1-5; no reliable D call. The germline V gene encodes CDR1 SGHTA and CDR2 FQGTGA. CDR3 length: 13 residues. V lost 2 bases and J lost 6, with 8 bases in between. The CDR3 sequence: CASSLDRGQPQHF. Written as DNA, the CDR3 is TGTGCCAGCAGCTTAGATCGGGGTCAGCCCCAGCATTTT.